This TCR beta chain was sequenced in a study of blood T cell repertoires in COVID-19. As for the study in general: The United States, Italy and Spain provided the acute and convalescent COVID-19 samples. PBMCs, B-cell-depleted T cells, or T cells were the source of the cDNA or gDNA that made up the material.

Source study methods: Reference gene primer amplification gave estimated nucleated cell counts. The repertoire was sequenced with immunoSEQ multiplex PCR; TCRdb's copy has only in-frame clones and lacks some. Clone size and V and J calls were adopted from that table, with D and trimming inferred from the DNA. The profile shows tens of thousands of clones, roughly four fifths of them singletons. Sequences were obtained from peripheral blood. The sequence derives from an older man with acute or convalescent COVID-19.

The CDR3 protein is CASSLALGGTEAFF. The CDR3 bases are TGCGCCAGCAGCTTGGCCCTAGGGGGCACTGAAGCTTTCTTT. The rearrangement joins TRBV5-1 to TRBJ1-1, with D perhaps matching TRBD1 (6 bases). The germline V gene encodes CDR1 SGHRS and CDR2 YFSETQ. The CDR3 totals 14 residues. Trimming removed 0 bases from V and 4 bases from J, with 10 bases in between.